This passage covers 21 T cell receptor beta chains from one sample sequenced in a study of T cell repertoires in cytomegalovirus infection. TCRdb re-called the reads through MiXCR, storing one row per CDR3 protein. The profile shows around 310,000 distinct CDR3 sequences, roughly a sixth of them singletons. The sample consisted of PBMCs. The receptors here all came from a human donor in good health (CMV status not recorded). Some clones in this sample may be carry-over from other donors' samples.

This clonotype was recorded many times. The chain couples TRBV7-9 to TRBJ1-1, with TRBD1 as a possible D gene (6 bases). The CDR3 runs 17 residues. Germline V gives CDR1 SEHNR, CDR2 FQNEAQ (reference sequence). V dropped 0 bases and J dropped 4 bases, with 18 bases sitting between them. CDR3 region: CASSLALGTGRSTEAFF. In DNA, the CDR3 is TGTGCCAGCAGCTTAGCCTTGGGAACAGGGCGATCCACTGAAGCTTTCTTT. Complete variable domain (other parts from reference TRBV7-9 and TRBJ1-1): DTGVSQNPRHKITKRGQNVTFRCDPISEHNRLYWYRQTLGQGPEFLTYFQNEAQLEKSRLLSDRFSAERPKGSFSTLEIQRTEQGDSAMYLCASSLALGTGRSTEAFFGQGTRLTVV.

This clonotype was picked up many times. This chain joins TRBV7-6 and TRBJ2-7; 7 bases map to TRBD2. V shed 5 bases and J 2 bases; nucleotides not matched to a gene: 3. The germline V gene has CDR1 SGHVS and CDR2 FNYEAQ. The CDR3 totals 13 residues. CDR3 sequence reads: CASSRDYPYEQYF. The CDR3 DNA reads TGTGCCAGCAGCCGGGACTACCCCTACGAGCAGTACTTC.

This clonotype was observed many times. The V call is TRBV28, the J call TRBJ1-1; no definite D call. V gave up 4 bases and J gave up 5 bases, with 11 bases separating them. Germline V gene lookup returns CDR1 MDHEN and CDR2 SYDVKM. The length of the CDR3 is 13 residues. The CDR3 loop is CASSSPIRTEAFF. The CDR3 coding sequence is TGTGCCAGCAGTTCCCCAATTAGGACTGAAGCTTTCTTT.

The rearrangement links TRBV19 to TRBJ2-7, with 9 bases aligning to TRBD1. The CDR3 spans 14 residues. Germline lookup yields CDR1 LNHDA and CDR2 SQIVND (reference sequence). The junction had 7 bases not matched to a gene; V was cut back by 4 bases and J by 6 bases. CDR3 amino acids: CASSRGQGSSEQYF. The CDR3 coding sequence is TGTGCCAGTAGTAGGGGACAGGGTTCGTCCGAGCAGTACTTC.

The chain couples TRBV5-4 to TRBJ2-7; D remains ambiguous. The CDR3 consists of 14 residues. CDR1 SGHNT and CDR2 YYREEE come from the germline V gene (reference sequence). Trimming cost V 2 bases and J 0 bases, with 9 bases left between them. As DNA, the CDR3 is TGTGCCAGCAGCTTCTCGAAAAGCTCCTACGAGCAGTACTTC. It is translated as CASSFSKSSYEQYF.

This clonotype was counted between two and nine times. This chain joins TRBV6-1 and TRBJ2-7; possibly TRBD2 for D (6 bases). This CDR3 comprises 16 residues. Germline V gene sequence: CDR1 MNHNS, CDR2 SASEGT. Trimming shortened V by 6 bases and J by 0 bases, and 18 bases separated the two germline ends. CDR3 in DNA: TGTGCCAGCAGCACGACGGGCGGGGAACACTCCTACGAGCAGTACTTC. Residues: CASSTTGGEHSYEQYF.

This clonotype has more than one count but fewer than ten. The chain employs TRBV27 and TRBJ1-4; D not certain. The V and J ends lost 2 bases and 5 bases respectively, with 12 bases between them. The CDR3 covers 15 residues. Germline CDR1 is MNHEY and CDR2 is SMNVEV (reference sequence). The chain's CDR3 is CASSLTGFMNEKLFF. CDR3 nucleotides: TGTGCCAGCAGTTTAACGGGATTTATGAATGAAAAACTGTTTTTT.

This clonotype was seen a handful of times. The CDR3 nucleotides are TGCGCCAGCAGCTTGGGAACCGGGACAGGGGGCCACAATGAGCAGTTCTTC. Its protein product is CASSLGTGTGGHNEQFF. The V call is TRBV5-1, the J call TRBJ2-1; 12 nucleotides align to TRBD1. Germline V gene data show CDR1 as SGHRS and CDR2 as YFSETQ. V shed 0 bases and J 5 bases; nucleotides not matched to a gene: 6. This CDR3 is built from 17 residues.

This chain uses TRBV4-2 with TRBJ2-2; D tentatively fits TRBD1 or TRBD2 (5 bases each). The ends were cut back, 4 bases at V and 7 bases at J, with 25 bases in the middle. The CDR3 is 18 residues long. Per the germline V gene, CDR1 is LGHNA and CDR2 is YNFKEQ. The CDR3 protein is CASSRGTVAPVNHGELFF. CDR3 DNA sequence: TGTGCCAGCAGCCGAGGGACGGTGGCACCCGTTAACCACGGGGAGCTGTTTTTT.

The chain's CDR3 is CASSPQTGYNEQFF. The CDR3 region has the DNA TGTGCCAGCTCACCCCAGACAGGATACAATGAGCAGTTCTTC. The gene calls are TRBV18 and TRBJ2-1; tentatively, D is TRBD1 (6 bases). This CDR3 is built from 14 residues. Looked up from germline, CDR1 is KGHSH and CDR2 is LQKENI. Trimming removed 3 bases from V and 4 bases from J, with 10 bases in between.

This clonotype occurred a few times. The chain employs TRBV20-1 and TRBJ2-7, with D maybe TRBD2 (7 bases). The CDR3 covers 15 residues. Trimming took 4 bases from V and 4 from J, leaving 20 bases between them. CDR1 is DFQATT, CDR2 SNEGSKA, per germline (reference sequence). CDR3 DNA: TGCAGTGCTAACGTTGTGGGGGGGCCAAGATACGAGCAGTACTTC. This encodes CSANVVGGPRYEQYF.

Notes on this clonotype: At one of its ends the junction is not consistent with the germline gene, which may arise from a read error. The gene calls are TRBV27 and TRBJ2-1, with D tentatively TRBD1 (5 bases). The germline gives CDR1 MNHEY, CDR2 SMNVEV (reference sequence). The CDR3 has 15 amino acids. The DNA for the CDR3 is TGCGCCAGCAGTTCAGGGAACCTAATTCGGGCTGAGCAGTTCTTC. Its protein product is CASSSGNLIRAEQFF.

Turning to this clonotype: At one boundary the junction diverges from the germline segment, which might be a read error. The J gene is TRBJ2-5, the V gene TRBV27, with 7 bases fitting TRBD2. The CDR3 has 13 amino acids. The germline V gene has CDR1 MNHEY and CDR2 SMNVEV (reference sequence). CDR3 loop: CAGSRAGKETQYF. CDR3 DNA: TGTGCCGGCAGTCGAGCGGGGAAAGAGACCCAGTACTTC.

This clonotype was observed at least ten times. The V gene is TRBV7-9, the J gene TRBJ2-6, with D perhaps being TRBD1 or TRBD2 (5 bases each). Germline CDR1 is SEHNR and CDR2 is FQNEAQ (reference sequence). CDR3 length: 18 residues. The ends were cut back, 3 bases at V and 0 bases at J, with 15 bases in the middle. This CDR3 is CASSLRPRDLSGANVLTF. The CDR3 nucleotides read TGTGCCAGCAGCTTGAGACCCAGGGACCTCTCTGGGGCCAACGTCCTGACTTTC.

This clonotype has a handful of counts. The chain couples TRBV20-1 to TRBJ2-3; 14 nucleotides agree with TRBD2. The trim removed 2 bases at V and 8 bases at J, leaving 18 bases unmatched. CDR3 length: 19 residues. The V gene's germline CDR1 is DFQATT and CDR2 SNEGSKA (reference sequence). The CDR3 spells CSARRRNAGLAGERSTQYF. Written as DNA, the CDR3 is TGCAGTGCTAGAAGAAGAAATGCGGGACTAGCGGGGGAGCGGAGTACGCAGTATTTT.

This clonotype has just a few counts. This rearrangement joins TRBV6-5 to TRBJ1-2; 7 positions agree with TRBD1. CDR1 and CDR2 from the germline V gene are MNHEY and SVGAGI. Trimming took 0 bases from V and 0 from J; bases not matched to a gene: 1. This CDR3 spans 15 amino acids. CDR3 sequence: CASSYSQGANYGYTF. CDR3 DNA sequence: TGTGCCAGCAGTTACTCGCAGGGGGCTAACTATGGCTACACCTTC.

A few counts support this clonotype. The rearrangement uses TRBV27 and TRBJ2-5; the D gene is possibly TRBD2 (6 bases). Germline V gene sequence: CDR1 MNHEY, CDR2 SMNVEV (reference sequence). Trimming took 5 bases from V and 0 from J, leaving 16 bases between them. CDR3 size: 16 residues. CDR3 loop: CASSPGLAPYQETQYF. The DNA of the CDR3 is TGTGCCAGCAGTCCGGGACTGGCCCCGTACCAAGAGACCCAGTACTTC.

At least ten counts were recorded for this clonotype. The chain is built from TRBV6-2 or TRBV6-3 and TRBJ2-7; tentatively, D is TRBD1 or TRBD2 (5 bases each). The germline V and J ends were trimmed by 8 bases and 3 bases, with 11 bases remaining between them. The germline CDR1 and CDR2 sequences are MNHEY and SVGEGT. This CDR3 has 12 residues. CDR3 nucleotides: TGTGCCAGCCGGGACCGAGACTACGAGCAGTACTTC. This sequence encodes CASRDRDYEQYF.

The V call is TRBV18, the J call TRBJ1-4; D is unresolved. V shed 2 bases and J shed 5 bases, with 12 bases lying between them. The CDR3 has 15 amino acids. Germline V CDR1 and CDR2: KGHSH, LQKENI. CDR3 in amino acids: CASSPETGKNEKLFF. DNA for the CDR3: TGTGCCAGCTCACCAGAAACGGGGAAAAATGAAAAACTGTTTTTT. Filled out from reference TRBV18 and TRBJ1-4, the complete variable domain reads NAGVMQNPRHLVRRRGQEARLRCSPMKGHSHVYWYRQLPEEGLKFMVYLQKENIIDESGMPKERFSAEFPKEGPSILRIQQVVRGDSAAYFCASSPETGKNEKLFFGSGTQLSVL.

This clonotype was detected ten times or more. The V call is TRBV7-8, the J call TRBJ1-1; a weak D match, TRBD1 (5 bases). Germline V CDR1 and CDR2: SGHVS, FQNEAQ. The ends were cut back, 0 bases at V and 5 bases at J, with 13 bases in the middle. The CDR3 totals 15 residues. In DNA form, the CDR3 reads TGTGCCAGCAGCTTAGCGCGGCAGGGTGGAACTGAAGCTTTCTTT. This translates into CASSLARQGGTEAFF.

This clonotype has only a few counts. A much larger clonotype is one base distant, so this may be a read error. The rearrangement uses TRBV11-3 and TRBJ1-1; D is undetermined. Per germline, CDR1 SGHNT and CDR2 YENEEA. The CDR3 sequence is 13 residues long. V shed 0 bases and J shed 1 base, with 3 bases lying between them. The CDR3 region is CASSLESNTEAFF. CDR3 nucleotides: TGTGCCAGCAGCTTAGAGTCGAACACTGAAGCTTTCTTT.